Below, one T cell receptor beta chain is given with its context. The antigen it binds to is not known. Base qualities are not recorded, but no much larger clone differs from it by a single base. The CDR3 starts with the cysteine, ends with the phenylalanine, and has 12 residues. Only CDR3 DNA is held: 36 bases, read in frame from base 1. From the germline V gene, CDR1 is SNHLY and CDR2 is FYNNEI. V gives up 10 bases and J gives up 2 bases, and the segment between their germline ends measures 12 bases. The data originate from a study of technical replicates of blood from a handful of donors (dated by TCRdb to about 2017). Libraries came from the immunoSEQ multiplex PCR assay. TCRdb's version of the immuneACCESS table is confined to in-frame rearrangements and falls short of the full clone set. An unresolved V gene accounts for under half of the shortfall where checked; the remainder is of unknown origin. The table for this sample lists about 70,000 clones; around 97% of them were counted only once. Of the sample, 0.21% falls within the top ten clones.

This TCR derives from a human donor in good health. The receptor chain draws on TRBV2 and TRBJ2-7, and the D gene may be TRBD1, 6 bases matching. What was sequenced was T cells isolated from PBMCs. DNA sequence: TGTGCCACCAAGGACAGAGCCTACGAGCAGTACTTC. Translated, this gives CATKDRAYEQYF.